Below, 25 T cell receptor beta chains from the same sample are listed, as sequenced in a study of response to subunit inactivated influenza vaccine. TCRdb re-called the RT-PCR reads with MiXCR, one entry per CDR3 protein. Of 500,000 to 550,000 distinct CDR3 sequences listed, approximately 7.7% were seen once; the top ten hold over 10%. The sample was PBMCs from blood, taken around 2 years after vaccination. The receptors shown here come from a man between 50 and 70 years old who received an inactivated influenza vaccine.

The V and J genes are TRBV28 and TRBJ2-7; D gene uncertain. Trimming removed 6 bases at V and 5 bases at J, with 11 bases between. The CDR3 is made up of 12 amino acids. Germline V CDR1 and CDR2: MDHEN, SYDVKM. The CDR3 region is CASSNLNDEQYF. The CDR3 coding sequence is TGTGCCAGCAGCAATCTAAACGACGAGCAGTACTTC.

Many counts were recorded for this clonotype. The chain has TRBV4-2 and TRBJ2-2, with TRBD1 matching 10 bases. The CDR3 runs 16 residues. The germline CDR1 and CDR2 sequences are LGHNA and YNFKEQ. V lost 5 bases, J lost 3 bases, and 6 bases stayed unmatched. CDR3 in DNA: TGTGCCAGCAGCGACAGGGGGCGCCGGGACACCGGGGAGCTGTTTTTT. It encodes CASSDRGRRDTGELFF.

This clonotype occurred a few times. CDR3 sequence: CASSQVTTQETQYF. The DNA of the CDR3 is TGTGCCAGCAGCCAAGTTACTACACAAGAGACCCAGTACTTC. This sequence joins TRBV3-1 and TRBJ2-5; D uncertain. This CDR3 is built from 14 residues. V shed 1 base and J shed 2 bases, with 8 bases lying between them. Germline V gene sequence: CDR1 LGHDT, CDR2 YNNKEL (reference sequence).

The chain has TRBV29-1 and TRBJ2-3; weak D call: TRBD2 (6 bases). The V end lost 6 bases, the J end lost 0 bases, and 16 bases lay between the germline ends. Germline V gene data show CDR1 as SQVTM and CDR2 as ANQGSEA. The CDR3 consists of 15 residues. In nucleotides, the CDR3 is TGCAGCGTGGCTCTAGCGAGTGTTAGCACAGATACGCAGTATTTT. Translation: CSVALASVSTDTQYF.

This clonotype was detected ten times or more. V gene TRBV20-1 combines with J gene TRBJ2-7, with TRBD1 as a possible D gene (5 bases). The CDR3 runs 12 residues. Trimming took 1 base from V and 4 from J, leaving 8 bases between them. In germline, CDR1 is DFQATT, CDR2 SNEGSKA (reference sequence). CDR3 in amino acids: CSARVQGYEQYF. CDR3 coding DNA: TGCAGTGCTAGAGTCCAGGGATACGAGCAGTACTTC.

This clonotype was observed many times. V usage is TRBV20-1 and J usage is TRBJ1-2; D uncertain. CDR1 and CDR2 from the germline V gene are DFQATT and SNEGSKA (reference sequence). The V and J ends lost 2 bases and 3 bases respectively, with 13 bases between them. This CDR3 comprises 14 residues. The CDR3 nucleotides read TGCAGTGCTAGAACCTTAGGGTTATACTATGGCTACACCTTC. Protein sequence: CSARTLGLYYGYTF.

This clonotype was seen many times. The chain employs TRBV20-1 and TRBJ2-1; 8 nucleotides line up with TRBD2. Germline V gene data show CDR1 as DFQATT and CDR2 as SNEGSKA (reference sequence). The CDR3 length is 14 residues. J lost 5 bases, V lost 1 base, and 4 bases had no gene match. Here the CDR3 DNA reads TGCAGTGCTAGAGTCCAGCGGGAGAACAATGAGCAGTTCTTC. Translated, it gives CSARVQRENNEQFF.

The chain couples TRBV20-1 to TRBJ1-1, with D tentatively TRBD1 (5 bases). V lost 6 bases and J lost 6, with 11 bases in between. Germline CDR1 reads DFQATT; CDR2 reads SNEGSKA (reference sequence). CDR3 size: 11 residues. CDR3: CSALQVPEAFF. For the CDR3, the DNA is TGCAGTGCCCTACAGGTTCCTGAAGCTTTCTTT.

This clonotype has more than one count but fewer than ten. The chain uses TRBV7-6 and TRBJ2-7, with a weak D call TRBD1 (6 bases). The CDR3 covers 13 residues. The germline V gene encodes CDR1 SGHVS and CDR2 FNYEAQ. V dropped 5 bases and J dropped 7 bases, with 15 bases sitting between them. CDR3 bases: TGTGCCAGCAGCACAACAGGGAGAGGGGAGCAGTACTTC. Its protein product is CASSTTGRGEQYF.

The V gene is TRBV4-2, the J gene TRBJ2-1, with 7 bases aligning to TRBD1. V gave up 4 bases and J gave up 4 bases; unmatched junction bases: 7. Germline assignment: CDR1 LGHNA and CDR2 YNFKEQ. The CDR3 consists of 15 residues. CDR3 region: CASSPDRAGYNEQFF. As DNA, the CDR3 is TGTGCCAGCAGCCCCGACAGGGCAGGTTACAATGAGCAGTTCTTC.

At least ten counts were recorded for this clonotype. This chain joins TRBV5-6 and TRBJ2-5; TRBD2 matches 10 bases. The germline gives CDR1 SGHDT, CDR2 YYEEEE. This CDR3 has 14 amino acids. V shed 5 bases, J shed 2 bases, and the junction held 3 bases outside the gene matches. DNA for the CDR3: TGTGCCAGCAGAAATAGCGGGGGGCAAGAGACCCAGTACTTC. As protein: CASRNSGGQETQYF.

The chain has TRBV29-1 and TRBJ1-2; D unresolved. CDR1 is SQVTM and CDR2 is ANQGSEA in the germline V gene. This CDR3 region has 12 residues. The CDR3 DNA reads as TGCGGAACCGAAGTGGGAGGGTATGGCTACACCTTC. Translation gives CGTEVGGYGYTF.

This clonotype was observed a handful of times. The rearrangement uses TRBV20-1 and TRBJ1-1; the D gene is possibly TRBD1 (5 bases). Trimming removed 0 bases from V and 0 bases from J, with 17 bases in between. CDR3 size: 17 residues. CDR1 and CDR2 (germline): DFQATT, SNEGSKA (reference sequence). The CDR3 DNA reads TGCAGTGCTAGAGAGGGGATGGGGACCCTGATGAACACTGAAGCTTTCTTT. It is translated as CSAREGMGTLMNTEAFF.

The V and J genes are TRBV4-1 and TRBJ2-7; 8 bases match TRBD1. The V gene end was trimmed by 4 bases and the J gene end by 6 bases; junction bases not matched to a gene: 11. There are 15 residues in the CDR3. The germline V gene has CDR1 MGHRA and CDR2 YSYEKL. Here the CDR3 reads CASSRTRTGSSEQYF. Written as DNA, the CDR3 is TGCGCCAGCAGCCGAACCCGGACAGGGAGCTCCGAGCAGTACTTC.

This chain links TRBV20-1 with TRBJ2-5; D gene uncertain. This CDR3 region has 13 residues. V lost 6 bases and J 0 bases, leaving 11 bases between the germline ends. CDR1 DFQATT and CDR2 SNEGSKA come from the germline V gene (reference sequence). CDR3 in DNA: TGCAGTGCCACGGACGTTAACCAAGAGACCCAGTACTTC. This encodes CSATDVNQETQYF.

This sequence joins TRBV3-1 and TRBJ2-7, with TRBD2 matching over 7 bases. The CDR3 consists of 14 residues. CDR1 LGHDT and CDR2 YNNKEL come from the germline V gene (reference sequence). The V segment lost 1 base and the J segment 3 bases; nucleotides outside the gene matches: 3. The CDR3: CASSQVRTSYEQYF. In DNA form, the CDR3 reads TGTGCCAGCAGCCAAGTTAGGACTAGCTACGAGCAGTACTTC.

Written as DNA, the CDR3 is TGCGCCAGCAGCTTGGCCGGGACTAGCGGGGGATACGAGCAGTACTTC. It encodes CASSLAGTSGGYEQYF. This rearrangement joins TRBV5-1 to TRBJ2-7; 14 bases map to TRBD2. The CDR3 extends over 16 amino acids. J was trimmed by 4 bases and V by 0 bases; bases with no gene match: 3. Germline V CDR1 and CDR2: SGHRS, YFSETQ. Full variable domain (outside the CDR3, taken from reference TRBV5-1 and TRBJ2-7): KAGVTQTPRYLIKTRGQQVTLSCSPISGHRSVSWYQQTPGQGLQFLFEYFSETQRNKGNFPGRFSGRQFSNSRSEMNVSTLELGDSALYLCASSLAGTSGGYEQYFGPGTRLTVT.

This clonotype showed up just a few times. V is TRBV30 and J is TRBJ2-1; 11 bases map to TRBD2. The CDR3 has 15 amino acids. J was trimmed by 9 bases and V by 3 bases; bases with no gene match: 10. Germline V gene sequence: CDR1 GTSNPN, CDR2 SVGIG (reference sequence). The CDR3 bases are TGTGCCTGGAGCCGGTCACTAGCGGGGGCGGGTGAGCAGTTCTTC. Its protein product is CAWSRSLAGAGEQFF.

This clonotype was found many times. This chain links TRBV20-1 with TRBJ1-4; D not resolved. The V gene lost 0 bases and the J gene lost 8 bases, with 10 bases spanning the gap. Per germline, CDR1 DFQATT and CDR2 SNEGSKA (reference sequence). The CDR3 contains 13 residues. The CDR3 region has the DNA TGCAGTGCTAGAGATCACGCACGGGAAAAACTGTTTTTT. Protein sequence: CSARDHAREKLFF.

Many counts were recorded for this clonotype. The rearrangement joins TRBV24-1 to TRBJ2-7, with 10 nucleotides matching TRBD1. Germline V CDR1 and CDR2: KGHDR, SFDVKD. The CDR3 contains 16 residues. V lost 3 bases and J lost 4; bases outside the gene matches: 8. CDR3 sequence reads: CATSDAPGQGIYEQYF. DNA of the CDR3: TGTGCCACCAGTGATGCTCCGGGACAGGGGATTTACGAGCAGTACTTC.

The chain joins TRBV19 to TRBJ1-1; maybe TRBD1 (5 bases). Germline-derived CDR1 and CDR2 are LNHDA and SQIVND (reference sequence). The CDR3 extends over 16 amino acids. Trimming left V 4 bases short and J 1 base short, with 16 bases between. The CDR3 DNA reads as TGTGCCAGTAGTACCACCATGGGGGACCCGAACACTGAAGCTTTCTTT. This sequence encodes CASSTTMGDPNTEAFF.

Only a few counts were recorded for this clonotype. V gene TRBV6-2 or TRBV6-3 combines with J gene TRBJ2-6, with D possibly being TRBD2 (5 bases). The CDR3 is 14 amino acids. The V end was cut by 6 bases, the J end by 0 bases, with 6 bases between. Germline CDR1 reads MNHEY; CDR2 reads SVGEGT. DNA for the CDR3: TGTGCCAGCAGGAGGGACTCTGGGGCCAACGTCCTGACTTTC. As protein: CASRRDSGANVLTF.

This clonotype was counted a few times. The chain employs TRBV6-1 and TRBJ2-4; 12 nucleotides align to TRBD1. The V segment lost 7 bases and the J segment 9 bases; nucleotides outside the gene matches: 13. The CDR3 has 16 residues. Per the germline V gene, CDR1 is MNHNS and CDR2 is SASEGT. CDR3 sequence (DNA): TGTGCCAGCACCAAAAAAACGGGACAGGGGGCTTCCATTCAGTACTTC. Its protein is CASTKKTGQGASIQYF.

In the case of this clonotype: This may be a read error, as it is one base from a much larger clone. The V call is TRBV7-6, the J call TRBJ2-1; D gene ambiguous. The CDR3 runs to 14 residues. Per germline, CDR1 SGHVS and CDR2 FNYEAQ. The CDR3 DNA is TGTACCAGCAGCTTAGGGCCTACTTACAATGAGCAGTTCTTC. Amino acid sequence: CTSSLGPTYNEQFF.

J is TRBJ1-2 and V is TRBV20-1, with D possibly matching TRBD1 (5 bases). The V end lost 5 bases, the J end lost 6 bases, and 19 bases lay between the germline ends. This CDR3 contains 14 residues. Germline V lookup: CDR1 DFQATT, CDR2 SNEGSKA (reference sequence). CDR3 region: CSAPRGDGLNGYTF. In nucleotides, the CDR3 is TGCAGTGCTCCGAGGGGAGACGGTCTTAATGGCTACACCTTC.